This T cell receptor (beta chain) originates from a study of blood T cell repertoires in COVID-19. Across the whole study: There were acute and convalescent COVID-19 samples, and they came from the United States, Italy and Spain. Sample material is recorded as cDNA or gDNA derived from T cells, B-cell-depleted T cells, or PBMCs.

The CDR3 length is 16 residues. Trimming took 6 bases from V and 6 from J, leaving 21 bases between them. The germline V gene encodes CDR1 SGHTA and CDR2 FQGNSA. As handled by the study authors: Amplifying reference gene primers gave estimates of nucleated cell counts. Some clones are missing from TCRdb's copy, which holds only in-frame ones; the method was immunoSEQ multiplex PCR. V and J calls and clone size come straight from that table; D and trimming were deduced from the DNA. This table has 25,000 to 40,000 clones, 70% to 90% appearing once. The TCR comes from a man between 65 and 79 years old with active COVID-19. The V gene is TRBV7-2, the J gene TRBJ2-1; D may be TRBD1 (5 bases). Input material: peripheral blood. The CDR3, as DNA: TGTGCCAGCAGTCTCACGTGGGCAGGGATGGGCAATGAGCAGTTCTTC. The encoded protein is CASSLTWAGMGNEQFF.